This TCR beta chain stems from a study of vaccination and CD4 T cells after COVID-19. The overall study: Ranging from 14 to 241, the interval between dose two and post-vaccine sampling had a median of approximately 77 days.

An Oncomine TCR Beta short-read assay was used to sequence the DNA from cultured CD4+ T cells. TCRdb itself ran the PCR reads through MiXCR, one entry per CDR3 protein. The sample includes around 13,000 distinct CDR3 sequences, 45% to 70% of them seen just once. General study points: Of the reactive clones in convalescent patients, a median about 86% showed up only post-vaccination.

The treatment: roughly ten-day PBMC culture with coronavirus spike peptide pools or control peptides (ViraFEST assay). Note on this clonotype: Its antigen is not known.

Germline values: CDR1 SGHVS, CDR2 FQNEAQ. The CDR3 sequence is 15 residues long. V was shortened by 5 bases and J by 6 bases, with 18 bases between the two germline ends. The sequence derives from a human donor who had recovered from COVID-19. The chain is built from TRBV7-8 and TRBJ2-3; D is perhaps TRBD1 (6 bases). The source material was CD4+ T cells from blood, cultured in vitro, sampled before SARS-CoV-2 vaccination. This chain's CDR3 is CASSQDRRAHDTQYF. The CDR3 bases are TGTGCCAGCAGCCAGGACAGACGTGCACACGATACGCAGTATTTT.